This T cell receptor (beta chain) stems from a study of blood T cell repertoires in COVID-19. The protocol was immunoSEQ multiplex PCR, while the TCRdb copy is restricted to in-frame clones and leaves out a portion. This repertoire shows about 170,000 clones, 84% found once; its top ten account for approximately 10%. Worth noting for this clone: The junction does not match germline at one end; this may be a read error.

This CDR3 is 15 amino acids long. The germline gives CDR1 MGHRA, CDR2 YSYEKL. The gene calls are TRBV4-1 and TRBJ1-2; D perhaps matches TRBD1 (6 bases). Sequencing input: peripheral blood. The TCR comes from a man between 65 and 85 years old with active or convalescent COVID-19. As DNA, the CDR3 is TGCGCCAGCAGGCAAGGGGGTGGGGCCCGCTATGGCTACACCTTC. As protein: CASRQGGGARYGYTF.